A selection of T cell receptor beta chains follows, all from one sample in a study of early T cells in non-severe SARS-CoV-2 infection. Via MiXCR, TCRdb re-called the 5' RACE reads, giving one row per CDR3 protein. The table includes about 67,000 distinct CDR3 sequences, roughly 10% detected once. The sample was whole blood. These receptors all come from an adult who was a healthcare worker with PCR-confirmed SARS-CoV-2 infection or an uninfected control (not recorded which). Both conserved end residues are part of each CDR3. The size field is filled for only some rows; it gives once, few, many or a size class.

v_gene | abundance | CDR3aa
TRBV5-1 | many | CASSLTTWPYGYTF
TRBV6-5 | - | CASSSSDSRNQPQHF
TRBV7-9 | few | CASSGDPSGETQYF
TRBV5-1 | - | CASSSGGSTDTQYF
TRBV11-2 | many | CASSPFWRSNTGELFF
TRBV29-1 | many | CSVGRDRRLQPFF
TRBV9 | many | CASSVGPPVNIQYF
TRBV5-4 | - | CASSRMTGESSRELFF
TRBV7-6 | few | CASSLAPQFNSPLHF
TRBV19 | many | CASGQGANRLGNTIYF
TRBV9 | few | CASSASGTPYNEQFF
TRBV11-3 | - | CASSTLATQYF
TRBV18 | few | CASSSSTGRNTEAFF
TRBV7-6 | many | CASSPGQGNEKLFF
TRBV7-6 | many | CASSLGLAGYTQYF
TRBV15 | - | CATSRDRGGSSYNEQFF
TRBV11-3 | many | CASSGSLNTGELFF
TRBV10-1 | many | CASSLLAGVDNEQFF
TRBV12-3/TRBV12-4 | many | CASSRTGGAPQHF
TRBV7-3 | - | CASSLTGPNTEAFF
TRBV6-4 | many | CASRKTGSLNNEQFF
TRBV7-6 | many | CASSLDRGPYEQFF
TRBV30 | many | CAWTQDATIYF
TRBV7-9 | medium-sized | CASSPWEQNTGELFF
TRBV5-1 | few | CASSPDRGNEQFF
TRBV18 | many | CASSPREAGKSPLHF
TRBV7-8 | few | CASSLAGGLSYNEQFF
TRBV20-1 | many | CSASGGSYEQYF
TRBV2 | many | CASRSPRGTTGELFF
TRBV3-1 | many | CASTRGGVNTEAFF
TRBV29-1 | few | CSVSGVAYEQYF
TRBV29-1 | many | CSVIRGLGLGETQYF
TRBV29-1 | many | CSVVSGAKVPWETQYF
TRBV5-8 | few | CASSRRPGQTGNTIYF
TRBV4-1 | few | CASSAGLAGVYEQYF
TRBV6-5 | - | CASSYTSGRVNIQYF
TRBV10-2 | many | CASTIPVGGRQETQYF
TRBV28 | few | CASKSYEKGIQYF
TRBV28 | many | CASSFQRSTDTQYF
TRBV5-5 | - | CASSLVGGLYGYTF
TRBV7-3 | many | CASSLKARGLTEAFF
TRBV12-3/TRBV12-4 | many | CASSPPMMNTEAFF
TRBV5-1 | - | CASSLVGPRTEQFF
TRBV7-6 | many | CASGGSRTDTQYF
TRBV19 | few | CASSRTASTDTQYF
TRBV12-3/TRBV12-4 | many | CASSTTNARQPQHF
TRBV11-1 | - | CASSLVGSQQETQYF
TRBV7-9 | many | CASSSGRAPNTGELFF
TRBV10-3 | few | CAISDWTSGRPDTQYF
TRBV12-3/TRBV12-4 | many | CASRGSPGLAGSNEQFF
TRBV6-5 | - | CATTLGTSGSNEQFF
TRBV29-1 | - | CSVALLAGGYEQYF
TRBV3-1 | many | CASSQEGVPPTYEQYF
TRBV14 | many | CASSQDPDNPLLWQDYNEQFF